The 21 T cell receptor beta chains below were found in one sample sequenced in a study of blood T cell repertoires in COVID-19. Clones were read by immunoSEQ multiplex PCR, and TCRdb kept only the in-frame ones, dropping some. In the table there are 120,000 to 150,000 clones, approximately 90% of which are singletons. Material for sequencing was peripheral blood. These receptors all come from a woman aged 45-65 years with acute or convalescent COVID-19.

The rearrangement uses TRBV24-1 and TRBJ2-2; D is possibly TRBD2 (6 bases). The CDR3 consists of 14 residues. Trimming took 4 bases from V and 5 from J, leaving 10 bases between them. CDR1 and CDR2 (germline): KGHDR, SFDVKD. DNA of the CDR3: TGTGCCACCAGTGAACACGGGAGAACCGGGGAGCTGTTTTTT. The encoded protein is CATSEHGRTGELFF.

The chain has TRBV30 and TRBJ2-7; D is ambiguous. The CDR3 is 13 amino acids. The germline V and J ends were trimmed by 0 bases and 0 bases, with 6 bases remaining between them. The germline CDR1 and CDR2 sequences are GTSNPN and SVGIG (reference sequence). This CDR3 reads CAWSVSVSYEQYF. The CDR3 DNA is TGTGCCTGGAGTGTCTCGGTCTCCTACGAGCAGTACTTC.

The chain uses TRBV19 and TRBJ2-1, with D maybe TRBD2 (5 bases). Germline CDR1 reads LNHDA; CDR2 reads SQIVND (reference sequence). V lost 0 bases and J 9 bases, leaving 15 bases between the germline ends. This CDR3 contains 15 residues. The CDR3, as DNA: TGTGCCAGTAGTATAGATCGGGGATTAGAGGTTGAGCAGTTCTTC. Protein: CASSIDRGLEVEQFF.

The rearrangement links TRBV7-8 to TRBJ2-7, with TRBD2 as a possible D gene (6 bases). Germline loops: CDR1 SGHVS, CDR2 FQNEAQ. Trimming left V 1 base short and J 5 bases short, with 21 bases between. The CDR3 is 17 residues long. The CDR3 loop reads CASSLGGGTGLFDEQYF. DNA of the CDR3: TGTGCCAGCAGCTTAGGGGGCGGGACTGGGCTTTTCGACGAGCAGTACTTC.

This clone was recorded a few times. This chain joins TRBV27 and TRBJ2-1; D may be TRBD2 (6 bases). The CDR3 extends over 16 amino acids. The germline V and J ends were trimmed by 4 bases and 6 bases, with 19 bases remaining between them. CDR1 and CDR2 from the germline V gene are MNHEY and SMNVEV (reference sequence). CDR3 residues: CASSYMPAGTPNEQFF. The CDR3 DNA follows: TGTGCCAGCAGTTATATGCCCGCCGGGACTCCCAATGAGCAGTTCTTC.

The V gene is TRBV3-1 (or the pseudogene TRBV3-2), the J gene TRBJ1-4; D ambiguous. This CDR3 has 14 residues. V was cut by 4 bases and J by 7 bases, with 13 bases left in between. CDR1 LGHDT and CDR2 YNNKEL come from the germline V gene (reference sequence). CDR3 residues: CASSLRGKTEKLFF. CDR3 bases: TGTGCCAGCAGCCTAAGAGGGAAGACTGAAAAACTGTTTTTT.

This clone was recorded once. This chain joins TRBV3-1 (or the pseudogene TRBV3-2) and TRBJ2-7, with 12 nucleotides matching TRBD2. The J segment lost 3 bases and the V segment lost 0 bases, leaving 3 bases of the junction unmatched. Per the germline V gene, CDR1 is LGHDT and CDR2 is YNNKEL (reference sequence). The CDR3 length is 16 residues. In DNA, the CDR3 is TGTGCCAGCAGCCAAGATTTACTAGCGGGAGGCTACGAGCAGTACTTC. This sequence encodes CASSQDLLAGGYEQYF.

The CDR3 coding sequence is TGTGCCAGCAGTTTTCGGGCAGGGGTTGGCTACACCTTC. Translating gives CASSFRAGVGYTF. The chain links TRBV12-3 or TRBV12-4 to TRBJ1-2; D perhaps matches TRBD1 (6 bases). The CDR3 consists of 13 residues. Trimming stripped 3 bases from V and 7 bases from J, with 12 bases between.

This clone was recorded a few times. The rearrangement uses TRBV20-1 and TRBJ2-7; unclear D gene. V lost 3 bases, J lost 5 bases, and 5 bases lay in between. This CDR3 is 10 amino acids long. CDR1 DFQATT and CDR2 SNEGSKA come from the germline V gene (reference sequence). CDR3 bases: TGCAGTGCTAGTATAAACGAGCAGTACTTC. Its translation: CSASINEQYF.

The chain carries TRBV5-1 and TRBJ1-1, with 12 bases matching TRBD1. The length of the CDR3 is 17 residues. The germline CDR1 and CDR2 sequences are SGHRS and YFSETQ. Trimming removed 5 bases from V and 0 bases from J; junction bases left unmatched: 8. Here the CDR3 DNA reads TGCGCCAGCAGATCCGGGACAGGGGGCGGAGTGAACACTGAAGCTTTCTTT. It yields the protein CASRSGTGGGVNTEAFF.

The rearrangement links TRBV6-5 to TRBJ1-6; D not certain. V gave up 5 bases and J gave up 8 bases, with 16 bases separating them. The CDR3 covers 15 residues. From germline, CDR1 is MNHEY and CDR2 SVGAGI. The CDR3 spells CASSPRQGQDSPLHF. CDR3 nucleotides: TGTGCCAGCAGTCCAAGACAAGGTCAGGATTCACCCCTCCACTTT.

The CDR3 protein is CASRTGTSVSYEQYF. Here the CDR3 DNA reads TGTGCCAGCAGAACCGGGACTAGCGTCTCCTACGAGCAGTACTTC. The chain links TRBV6-5 to TRBJ2-7; 10 bases map to TRBD2. V lost 6 bases and J lost 0; bases outside the gene matches: 5. CDR3 length: 15 amino acids. Germline values: CDR1 MNHEY, CDR2 SVGAGI.

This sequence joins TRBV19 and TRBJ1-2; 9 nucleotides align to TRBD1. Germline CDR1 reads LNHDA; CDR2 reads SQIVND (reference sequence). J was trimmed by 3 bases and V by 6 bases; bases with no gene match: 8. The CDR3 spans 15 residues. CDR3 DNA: TGTGCCAGTAGCGACCGGACAGGGGCACACTATGGCTACACCTTC. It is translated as CASSDRTGAHYGYTF.

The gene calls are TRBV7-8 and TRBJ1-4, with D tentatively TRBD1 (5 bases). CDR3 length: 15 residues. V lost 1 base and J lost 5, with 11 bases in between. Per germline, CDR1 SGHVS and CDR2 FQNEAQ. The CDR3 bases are TGTGCCAGCAGCTTAGAGCCAGGGTGGAATGAAAAACTGTTTTTT. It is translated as CASSLEPGWNEKLFF.

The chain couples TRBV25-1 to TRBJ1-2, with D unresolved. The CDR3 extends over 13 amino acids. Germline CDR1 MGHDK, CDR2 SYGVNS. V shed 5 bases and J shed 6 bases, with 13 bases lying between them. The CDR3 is CASSPPGRDGYTF. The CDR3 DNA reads TGTGCCAGCAGTCCCCCCGGGCGGGATGGCTACACCTTC.

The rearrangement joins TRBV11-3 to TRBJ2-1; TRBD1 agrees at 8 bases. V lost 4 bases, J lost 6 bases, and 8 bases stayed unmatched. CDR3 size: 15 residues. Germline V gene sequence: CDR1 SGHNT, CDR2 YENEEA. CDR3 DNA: TGTGCCAGCAGCTCCGCCGGGACAGGAACCAATGAGCAGTTCTTC. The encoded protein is CASSSAGTGTNEQFF.

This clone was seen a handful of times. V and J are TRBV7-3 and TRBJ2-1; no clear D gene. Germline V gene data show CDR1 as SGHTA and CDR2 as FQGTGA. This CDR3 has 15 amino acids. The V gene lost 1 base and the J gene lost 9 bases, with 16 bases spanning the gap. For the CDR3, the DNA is TGTGCCAGCAGCTTAATTGGTGCGCTTGATAGTGAGCAGTTCTTC. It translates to CASSLIGALDSEQFF.

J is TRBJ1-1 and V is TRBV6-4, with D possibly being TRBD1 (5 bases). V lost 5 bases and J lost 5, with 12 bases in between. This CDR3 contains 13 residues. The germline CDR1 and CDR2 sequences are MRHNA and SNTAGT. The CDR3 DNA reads TGTGCCAGCAGTTCCCAGGGTGGGACTGAAGCTTTCTTT. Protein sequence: CASSSQGGTEAFF.

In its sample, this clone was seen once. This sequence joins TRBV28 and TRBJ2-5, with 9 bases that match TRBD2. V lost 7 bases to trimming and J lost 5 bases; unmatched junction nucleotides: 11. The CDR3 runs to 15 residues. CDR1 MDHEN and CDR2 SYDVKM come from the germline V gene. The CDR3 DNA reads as TGTGCCAGCACTGATTCTAGCGGGACCAGCGAGACCCAGTACTTC. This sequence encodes CASTDSSGTSETQYF.

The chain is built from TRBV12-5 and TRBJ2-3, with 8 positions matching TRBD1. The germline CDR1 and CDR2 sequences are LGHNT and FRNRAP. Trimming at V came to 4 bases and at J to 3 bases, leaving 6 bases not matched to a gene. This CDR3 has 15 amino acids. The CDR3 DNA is TGTGCTAGTGGTTCAGGGGGCGGGTGGACAGATACGCAGTATTTT. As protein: CASGSGGGWTDTQYF.

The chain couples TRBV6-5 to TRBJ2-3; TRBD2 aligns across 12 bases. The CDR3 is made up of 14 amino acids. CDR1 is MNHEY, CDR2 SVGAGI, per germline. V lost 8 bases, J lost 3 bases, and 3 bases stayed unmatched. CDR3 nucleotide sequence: TGTGCCAGCCGACTAGCGGGAGAGACAGATACGCAGTATTTT. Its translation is CASRLAGETDTQYF.